This paragraph reports one TCR beta chain. The data stem from a study of blood T cells in healthy people across ages. There are 16 residues in the CDR3. Looked up from germline, CDR1 is SGHTA and CDR2 is FQGNSA. V lost 0 bases, J lost 7 bases, and 8 bases stayed unmatched. Then a second PCR, running about 6 to 12 cycles, was carried out with a sample-barcoded 5' primer and a J-beta primer mix. TCRdb ran MiXCR on the 5' RACE reads and lists one entry per CDR3 protein. The data contain over a million distinct CDR3 sequences, approximately 25% of them singletons. The sample was also reused in another study, on T cells of mothers and their children.

The chain uses TRBV7-2 and TRBJ1-4, with 7 nucleotides matching TRBD1. Sample: blood. The receptor was isolated from a girl aged 2-10 years in good health. CDR3 amino acids: CASSLAATGRSEKLFF. CDR3 nucleotides: TGTGCCAGCAGCTTAGCAGCGACAGGGCGGAGTGAAAAACTGTTTTTT.